The entry below describes one T cell receptor (beta chain). As yet, its antigen is unknown. The CDR3 has 13 residues. V was clipped by 6 bases and J by 0 bases, with 6 bases between them. Germline CDR1 is MNHEY and CDR2 is SMNVEV (reference sequence). The data are from a study of cytotoxic CD8 clonotypes in ibrutinib-treated CLL. Study summary: Specimens for response were gathered following a median about twelve months of therapy, spanning 6 to 36.

Assay: immunoSEQ multiplex PCR; the TCRdb copy retains only in-frame clones and omits some. The table shows about 310,000 clones, with about 80% occurring only once. The study's findings and limits: Relative to age-matched healthy donors, clonality at baseline was higher, and it tracked circulating CD8+ T-cell counts. Clonality increased at ibrutinib response, then returned toward baseline at progression.

The TCR originated in a human donor with chronic lymphocytic leukemia. The sample was PBMCs, taken before ibrutinib treatment. The chain links TRBV27 to TRBJ1-5, with D uncertain. The CDR3 DNA reads TGTGCCAGCAGGACACATAGCAATCAGCCCCAGCATTTT. Its protein product is CASRTHSNQPQHF.